These 25 T cell receptor beta chains were sequenced from one sample in a study of spatial heterogeneity in lung cancer. Time point here: sample taken at primary tumor resection. These receptors lack a known antigen. Study observations and caveats: Counts that tracked tumor mutation counts were those of expanded intratumoral alpha and beta TCRs.

TCRdb reprocessed the 5' RACE reads via MiXCR and lists one record per CDR3 protein. The table records about 680 distinct CDR3 sequences, roughly a third of them present only once. The specimen was lung tumor tissue, collected at surgery. The receptors shown here come from a male donor with early-stage non-small cell lung cancer.

J is TRBJ1-5 and V is TRBV12-3 or TRBV12-4; D unresolved. The CDR3 length is 13 residues. Between the trimmed V and J ends, which lost 3 bases and 5 bases, there was a span of 8 bases. The CDR3 here is CASSFPPDQPQHF. DNA of the CDR3: TGTGCCAGCAGTTTTCCACCCGATCAGCCCCAGCATTTT.

By its share, this clonotype is large. V and J are TRBV5-5 and TRBJ1-1; 8 bases are shared with TRBD1. This CDR3 spans 15 amino acids. Looked up from germline, CDR1 is SGHKS and CDR2 is YYEKEE (reference sequence). J was trimmed by 4 bases and V by 7 bases; bases with no gene match: 12. The CDR3 DNA reads TGTGCCAGCGGTGGACAGGGTTTGATGTCCACTGAAGCTTTCTTT. Protein product: CASGGQGLMSTEAFF.

The rearrangement links TRBV7-8 to TRBJ2-7; 7 bases are shared with TRBD1. The CDR3 covers 16 residues. Germline values: CDR1 SGHVS, CDR2 FQNEAQ. V lost 5 bases to trimming and J lost 3 bases; unmatched junction nucleotides: 13. The CDR3 nucleotides are TGTGCCAGCAGCCTTTCCCGGACAGGAATGGGCTACGAGCAGTACTTC. This codes for CASSLSRTGMGYEQYF.

This clonotype is hyperexpanded (1% or more). The rearrangement links TRBV28 to TRBJ1-6; D is ambiguous. This CDR3 comprises 14 residues. Trimming took 3 bases from V and 4 from J, leaving 7 bases between them. CDR1 and CDR2 from the germline V gene are MDHEN and SYDVKM. In DNA form, the CDR3 reads TGTGCCAGCAGTTTTGGTCCGTATAATTCACCCCTCCACTTT. Protein sequence: CASSFGPYNSPLHF.

This clonotype is medium-sized (0.01 to 0.1%) within its sample. The CDR3 sequence: CASSPSTAGTFGRPRKRTQYF. For the CDR3, the DNA is TGTGCCAGCAGCCCGAGTACCGCCGGGACATTCGGAAGGCCTAGGAAGAGGACCCAGTACTTC. J is TRBJ2-5 and V is TRBV7-9, with a weak D call TRBD1 (6 bases). Per germline, CDR1 SEHNR and CDR2 FQNEAQ (reference sequence). Trimming left V 5 bases short and J 7 bases short, with 38 bases between. This CDR3 is built from 21 residues.

This clonotype was found a few times. The genes are TRBV10-2 and TRBJ2-7; TRBD2 matches 7 bases. The CDR3 is made up of 15 amino acids. V lost 8 bases, J lost 4 bases, and 14 bases stayed unmatched. CDR1 and CDR2 (germline): WSHSY, SAAADI. The CDR3 sequence: CASRKGRDVWYEQYF. The DNA for the CDR3 is TGCGCCAGCCGAAAAGGGAGGGACGTCTGGTACGAGCAGTACTTC.

This clonotype counts as large. The CDR3 coding sequence is TGCAGTGCAAGACCCGTTAGCGGGGCAGAGCAGTTCTTC. The encoded protein is CSARPVSGAEQFF. The gene calls are TRBV20-1 and TRBJ2-1; TRBD2 aligns across 8 bases. The CDR3 is 13 amino acids. Germline V CDR1 and CDR2: DFQATT, SNEGSKA (reference sequence). J lost 10 bases, V lost 6 bases, and 11 bases had no gene match.

This clonotype was detected only a few times. The CDR3 loop reads CASSPLGAGELFF. The CDR3 DNA is TGTGCCAGCAGCCCACTGGGGGCCGGGGAGCTGTTTTTT. The genes are TRBV9 and TRBJ2-2, with D tentatively TRBD1 or TRBD2 (5 bases each). Trimming cost V 4 bases and J 6 bases, with 10 bases left between them. The CDR3 extends over 13 amino acids. From germline, CDR1 is SGDLS and CDR2 YYNGEE.

This clonotype occurred a few times. This rearrangement joins TRBV7-2 to TRBJ2-6, with D maybe TRBD1 (5 bases). This CDR3 contains 16 residues. The V end lost 5 bases, the J end lost 2 bases, and 13 bases lay between the germline ends. Germline assignment: CDR1 SGHTA and CDR2 FQGNSA. Written as DNA, the CDR3 is TGTGCCAGCAGCAATTTGTTAGGGGCTGGGGCCAACGTCCTGACTTTC. Translating gives CASSNLLGAGANVLTF.

The gene calls are TRBV29-1 and TRBJ1-2; TRBD1 agrees at 10 bases. V trimming: 5 bases; J trimming: 6 bases; junction bases outside the gene matches: 6. In germline, CDR1 is SQVTM, CDR2 ANQGSEA. The CDR3 extends over 13 amino acids. The CDR3 sequence: CSVRTTGGDGYTF. CDR3 sequence (DNA): TGCAGCGTTCGAACGACAGGGGGCGATGGCTACACCTTC.

The chain uses TRBV7-2 and TRBJ2-3; D not certain. V lost 3 bases to trimming and J lost 1 base, with 5 bases between them. Germline V lookup: CDR1 SGHTA, CDR2 FQGNSA. This CDR3 region has 13 residues. In DNA, the CDR3 is TGTGCCAGCAGCTTGATCCGCACAGATACGCAGTATTTT. Translating gives CASSLIRTDTQYF.

This clonotype is large within its sample. This chain uses TRBV7-6 with TRBJ2-1; TRBD1 matches at 7 bases. CDR3 size: 17 residues. Germline CDR1 and CDR2: SGHVS and FNYEAQ. Trimming at V came to 1 base and at J to 5 bases, leaving 11 bases not matched to a gene. The CDR3 DNA reads as TGTGCCAGCAGCTTAGACACTCCGGGACAGAGAAACAATGAGCAGTTCTTC. It specifies CASSLDTPGQRNNEQFF.

Judged by abundance, this clonotype is medium-sized (0.01 to 0.1%). V is TRBV25-1 and J is TRBJ2-5, with 7 bases that match TRBD1. From germline, CDR1 is MGHDK and CDR2 SYGVNS. The CDR3 is 14 amino acids. V shed 2 bases and J 0 bases; nucleotides not matched to a gene: 0. The CDR3 spells CASSERGHQETQYF. CDR3 nucleotide sequence: TGTGCCAGCAGTGAAAGGGGGCACCAAGAGACCCAGTACTTC.

In this sample, this clonotype is large. The chain uses TRBV28 and TRBJ1-3; D unclear. Trimming pared 2 bases from V and 2 bases from J, leaving 10 bases between. Germline assignment: CDR1 MDHEN and CDR2 SYDVKM. This CDR3 contains 15 residues. Written as DNA, the CDR3 is TGTGCCAGCAGTTTAACACAGAACACTGGAAACACCATATATTTT. It codes for CASSLTQNTGNTIYF.

Note on this clonotype: A much larger clone differs by one base, so this may be a read error. No conserved phenylalanine or tryptophan ends this CDR3, so it is likely a read error. The chain has TRBV5-1 and TRBJ2-2, with D hard to call. CDR1 and CDR2 (germline): SGHRS, YFSETQ. Deletions cut 2 bases from V and 2 bases from J, with 10 bases between. This CDR3 region has 15 residues. CDR3 amino acids: CASSLGPINTGELFL. In DNA form, the CDR3 reads TGCGCCAGCAGCTTAGGACCAATCAACACCGGGGAGCTGTTTCTT.

This clonotype was observed a handful of times. The chain carries TRBV11-3 and TRBJ2-3, with 7 bases lining up with TRBD1. V dropped 1 base and J dropped 3; count of bases not matched to a gene: 4. Per germline, CDR1 SGHNT and CDR2 YENEEA. The CDR3 is 15 residues long. The CDR3 coding sequence is TGTGCCAGCAGCTTAGGGACAGGAAGGACAGATACGCAGTATTTT. Translating gives CASSLGTGRTDTQYF.

This rearrangement joins TRBV27 to TRBJ1-1; 7 bases fit TRBD1. This CDR3 spans 13 amino acids. The trim removed 3 bases at V and 7 bases at J, leaving 5 bases unmatched. Germline CDR1 MNHEY, CDR2 SMNVEV (reference sequence). The CDR3 spells CASSFTGAGEAFF. The CDR3 DNA is TGTGCCAGCAGTTTCACAGGGGCGGGTGAAGCTTTCTTT.

V gene TRBV6-2 or TRBV6-3 combines with J gene TRBJ1-5; 7 bases match TRBD1. Germline trimming cut 5 bases from V and 6 bases from J; bases unmatched to any gene: 16. Germline loops: CDR1 MNHEY, CDR2 SVGEGT. CDR3 length: 17 amino acids. The CDR3 loop is CASSALRGRGFGQPQHF. CDR3 in DNA: TGTGCCAGCAGTGCCTTGAGGGGCAGGGGGTTCGGTCAGCCCCAGCATTTT.

This clonotype appeared a few times. The gene calls are TRBV24-1 and TRBJ2-5; 8 nucleotides align to TRBD1. The CDR3 loop spans 17 amino acids. CDR1 and CDR2 (germline): KGHDR, SFDVKD. J lost 5 bases, V lost 1 base, and 11 bases had no gene match. CDR3 residues: CATSDFSQGAGRETQYF. As DNA, the CDR3 is TGTGCCACCAGTGATTTTTCTCAGGGGGCCGGGCGGGAGACCCAGTACTTC.

The CDR3 loop is CASGSGGGNSNQPQHF. The CDR3 DNA is TGTGCCAGCGGCTCAGGGGGGGGAAATAGCAATCAGCCCCAGCATTTT. V usage is TRBV28 and J usage is TRBJ1-5; 7 bases map to TRBD1. V shed 8 bases and J 0 bases; nucleotides not matched to a gene: 10. CDR1 MDHEN and CDR2 SYDVKM come from the germline V gene. This CDR3 contains 16 residues.

Within the sample, this clonotype is medium-sized. This chain connects TRBV5-1 to TRBJ2-7; 10 bases map to TRBD1. CDR1 and CDR2 from the germline V gene are SGHRS and YFSETQ. The CDR3 length is 14 residues. Trimming cost V 4 bases and J 6 bases; bases outside gene matches: 7. The CDR3 DNA reads TGCGCCAGCAGCGCTACCGGGACAGGGGCCGAGCAGTACTTC. Protein: CASSATGTGAEQYF.

By sample fraction, this clonotype is medium-sized (0.01 to 0.1%). V gene TRBV12-3 or TRBV12-4 combines with J gene TRBJ1-2, with 9 nucleotides matching TRBD1. V shed 6 bases, J shed 6 bases, and the junction held 17 bases outside the gene matches. There are 17 residues in the CDR3. The CDR3 sequence: CASRPLGTGPQVNGYTF. CDR3 in DNA: TGTGCCAGCAGACCTCTCGGGACAGGGCCCCAGGTTAATGGCTACACCTTC.

The chain has TRBV4-3 and TRBJ2-3; possibly TRBD1 or TRBD2 for D (6 bases each). The CDR3 extends over 15 amino acids. The germline gives CDR1 LGHNA, CDR2 YSLEER. V lost 5 bases, J lost 3 bases, and 15 bases lay in between. The CDR3 loop is CASSVQGGGTDTQYF. The DNA of the CDR3 is TGCGCCAGCAGCGTACAGGGAGGTGGTACAGATACGCAGTATTTT.

Within the sample, this clonotype is large. The CDR3 region is CASTGRDKSYNEQFF. The CDR3 DNA reads TGTGCCAGCACCGGCCGGGACAAGAGCTACAATGAGCAGTTCTTC. This rearrangement joins TRBV5-5 to TRBJ2-1; perhaps TRBD1 as D (6 bases). This CDR3 has 15 residues. Between the trimmed V and J ends, which lost 6 bases and 3 bases, there was a span of 16 bases. The germline gives CDR1 SGHKS, CDR2 YYEKEE (reference sequence).

V gene TRBV9 combines with J gene TRBJ2-1, with 8 positions matching TRBD1. The germline V gene encodes CDR1 SGDLS and CDR2 YYNGEE. The CDR3 is 15 amino acids. Germline trimming cut 0 bases from V and 2 bases from J; bases unmatched to any gene: 1. CDR3 nucleotides: TGTGCCAGCAGCGTAGAGGACAGGGCCTACAATGAGCAGTTCTTC. This gives the protein CASSVEDRAYNEQFF.